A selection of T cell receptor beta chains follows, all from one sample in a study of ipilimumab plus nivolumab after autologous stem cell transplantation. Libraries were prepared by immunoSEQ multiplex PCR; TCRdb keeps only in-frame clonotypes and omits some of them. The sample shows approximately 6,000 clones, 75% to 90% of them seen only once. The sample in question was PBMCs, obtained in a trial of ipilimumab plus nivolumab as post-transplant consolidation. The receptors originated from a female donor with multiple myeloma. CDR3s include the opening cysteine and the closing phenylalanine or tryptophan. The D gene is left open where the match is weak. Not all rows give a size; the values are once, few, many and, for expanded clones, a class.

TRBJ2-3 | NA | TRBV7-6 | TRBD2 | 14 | TGTGCCAGCAGCCCCCGTGGGGAGGGAAATACGCAGTATTTT | CASSPRGEGNTQYF
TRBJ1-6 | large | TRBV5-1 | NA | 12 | TGCGCCAGCAGCTTTGCCAATTCACCCCTCCACTTT | CASSFANSPLHF
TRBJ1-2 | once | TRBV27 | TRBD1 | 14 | TGTGCCAGCAGTTTAGGGACAGGGATTCATGGCTACACCTTC | CASSLGTGIHGYTF
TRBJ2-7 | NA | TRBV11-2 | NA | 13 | TGTGCCAGCAGAACCGGGATAAGAAGGGAGCAGTACTTC | CASRTGIRREQYF
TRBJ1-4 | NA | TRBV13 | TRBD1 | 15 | TGTGCCAGCAGCCGTGGGACAGACTTTAATGAAAAACTGTTTTTT | CASSRGTDFNEKLFF
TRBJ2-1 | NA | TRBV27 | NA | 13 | TGTGCCAGCAGTTTGGGCGACACAATATATCAGTTCTTC | CASSLGDTIYQFF
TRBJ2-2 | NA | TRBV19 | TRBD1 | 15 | TGTGCCGTCGAACGGGGACAGGGTTTCACCGGGGAGCTGTTTTTT | CAVERGQGFTGELFF
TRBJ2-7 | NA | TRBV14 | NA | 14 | TGTGCCAGCAGCCAACAGGGTGGGTCCTACGAGCAGTACTTC | CASSQQGGSYEQYF
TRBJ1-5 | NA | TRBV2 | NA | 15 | TGTGCCAGCAGTCCGGACAGCCATAGCAATCAGCCCCAGCATTTT | CASSPDSHSNQPQHF
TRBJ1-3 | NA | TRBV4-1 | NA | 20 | TGCGCCAGCAGCCAAGTGTTTTCGGTCTCAGGGGTAACCTCTGGAAACACCATATATTTT | CASSQVFSVSGVTSGNTIYF
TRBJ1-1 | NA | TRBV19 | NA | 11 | TGTGCCAGTAGAAACGAACAGGCAGCTTTCTTT | CASRNEQAAFF
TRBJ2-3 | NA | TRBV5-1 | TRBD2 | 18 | TGCGCCAGCAGCACCGGGACTAGCGGGGATCCTAGCACAGATACGCAGTATTTT | CASSTGTSGDPSTDTQYF
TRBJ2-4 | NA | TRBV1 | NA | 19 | TGCACCAGCAGCCAAGACGCCAGACTAGCGGGAGTTACCAAAAACATTCAGTACTTC | CTSSQDARLAGVTKNIQYF
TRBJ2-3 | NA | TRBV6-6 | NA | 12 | TGTGCCAGCATCTCGGATAGGGATACGCAGTATTTT | CASISDRDTQYF
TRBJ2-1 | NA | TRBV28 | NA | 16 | TGTGCCAGCAGTGGGTACGGGGCCCACTCCTACAATGAGCAGTTCTTC | CASSGYGAHSYNEQFF
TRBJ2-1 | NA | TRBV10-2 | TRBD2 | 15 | TGCGCCAGCAGGGACGGGACTAGCGGGAGGGATGAGCAGTTCTTC | CASRDGTSGRDEQFF
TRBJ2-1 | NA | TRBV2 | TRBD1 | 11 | TGTGCCAGCAGGAGACAGGGGGTCCTGTTCTTC | CASRRQGVLFF
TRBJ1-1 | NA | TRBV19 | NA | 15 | TGTGCCAGTAGTATAGATGGCAGCCTAAACACTGAAGCTTTCTTT | CASSIDGSLNTEAFF
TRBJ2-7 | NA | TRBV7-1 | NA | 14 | TGTGCCAGCAGCTTAGCCAGGGGAAACTCCGAGCAGTACTTC | CASSLARGNSEQYF
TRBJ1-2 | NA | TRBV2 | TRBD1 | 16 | TGTGCCAGCAGTGAACGGGCAGGGGGACCTAACTATGGCTACACCTTC | CASSERAGGPNYGYTF